This T cell receptor (beta chain) was sequenced for a study of T cells in women clearing cervical HPV infection. Whole-study context: HLA type stays a possible confounder, typing being limited.

With regard to this clone: The read terminates 3 residues ahead of where the CDR3 ends, so the germline J gene completes it.

Each participant carried one incident cervical HPV16 infection only. This CDR3 spans 15 amino acids. With 3 bases removed from V and 1 base from J, the gap between germline ends came to 12 bases. Germline CDR1 is MNHNS and CDR2 is SASEGT. Only in-frame clones appear in the TCRdb table, and some are missing; sequencing was by immunoSEQ multiplex PCR. The listing contains around 31,000 clones. This chain uses TRBV6-1 with TRBJ2-5, with D possibly matching TRBD1 (6 bases). Sequenced material: blood buffy coat. The sequence was collected from a woman between 18 and 70 years old with a cervical HPV16 infection that either progressed to CIN3+ or cleared (not recorded which). The CDR3 loop reads CASSDPTGTQETQYF. Partial CDR3 DNA: TGTGCCAGCAGTGACCCGACAGGAACCCAAGAGACC.